The 27 T cell receptor beta chains in this list originate from one sample, sequenced in a study of T cells after yellow fever vaccination. Via MiXCR, TCRdb re-called the 5' RACE reads, giving one row per CDR3 protein. Of a few hundred thousand distinct CDR3 sequences listed, 15% to 20% are singletons. The sequencing used PBMCs, collected before the yellow fever booster vaccination. These receptors all come from a man aged 18 to 29 who received the YFV17D yellow fever vaccine.

V usage is TRBV7-2 and J usage is TRBJ2-2, with D tentatively TRBD1 or TRBD2 (6 bases each). V was trimmed by 5 bases and J by 0 bases, leaving 13 bases between them. The length of the CDR3 is 16 residues. The germline CDR1 and CDR2 sequences are SGHTA and FQGNSA. This chain's CDR3 is CASSPLGGSNTGELFF. CDR3 DNA sequence: TGTGCCAGCAGCCCCCTAGGGGGGTCGAACACCGGGGAGCTGTTTTTT. The whole variable domain, remainder taken from reference TRBV7-2 and TRBJ2-2, is GAGVSQSPSNKVTEKGKDVELRCDPISGHTALYWYRQSLGQGLEFLIYFQGNSAPDKSGLPSDRFSAERTGGSVSTLTIQRTQQEDSAVYLCASSPLGGSNTGELFFGEGSRLTVL.

This clonotype was observed many times. J is TRBJ2-3 and V is TRBV7-2, with 8 bases identical to TRBD2. Per germline, CDR1 SGHTA and CDR2 FQGNSA. The junction had 0 bases not matched to a gene; V was cut back by 3 bases and J by 1 base. The CDR3 totals 14 residues. The CDR3 DNA reads TGTGCCAGCAGCTTGACTAGCGGCACAGATACGCAGTATTTT. Protein product: CASSLTSGTDTQYF.

This clonotype was seen a handful of times. This chain links TRBV11-2 with TRBJ2-1; TRBD1 agrees at 7 bases. V was clipped by 3 bases and J by 8 bases; unmatched bases: 7. The CDR3 runs to 14 residues. Germline V gene sequence: CDR1 SGHAT, CDR2 FQNNGV. CDR3 coding DNA: TGTGCCAGCAGCTTCCCGGGACAGCCCCATGAGCAGTTCTTC. Protein sequence: CASSFPGQPHEQFF.

The chain uses TRBV29-1 and TRBJ2-2, with a tentative D call TRBD2 (7 bases). The CDR3 covers 14 residues. The germline V gene encodes CDR1 SQVTM and CDR2 ANQGSEA. V was cut by 4 bases and J by 2 bases, with 11 bases left in between. In DNA form, the CDR3 reads TGCAGCGTTGCCCGGGGGGCAAACACCGGGGAGCTGTTTTTT. This encodes CSVARGANTGELFF.

This clonotype showed up just a few times. The chain joins TRBV7-2 to TRBJ2-3; 9 nucleotides align to TRBD1. Germline V gene data show CDR1 as SGHTA and CDR2 as FQGNSA. The V gene end was trimmed by 11 bases and the J gene end by 2 bases; junction bases not matched to a gene: 8. This CDR3 has 14 residues. The CDR3 here is CAGTRDRDTDTQYF. The CDR3, as DNA: TGTGCCGGCACCCGGGACAGGGACACAGATACGCAGTATTTT.

This sequence joins TRBV12-3 or TRBV12-4 and TRBJ1-6, with D unclear. Trimming pared 6 bases from V and 5 bases from J, leaving 8 bases between. The CDR3 extends over 13 amino acids. This CDR3 reads CASRADNNSPLHF. The CDR3 DNA reads as TGTGCCAGCAGAGCTGATAATAATTCACCCCTCCACTTT.

This clonotype was picked up a small number of times. CDR3 nucleotides: TGTGCCAGCTCCCGGGAGAGGGCCGGGGAGCTGTTTTTT. This codes for CASSRERAGELFF. The rearrangement joins TRBV6-6 to TRBJ2-2, with a possible D match to TRBD2 (6 bases). The CDR3 is 13 residues long. Germline assignment: CDR1 MNHNY and CDR2 SVGAGI (reference sequence). V lost 8 bases and J lost 6, with 13 bases in between.

In nucleotides, the CDR3 is TGCGCCAGCAGTACGGGCACCAGAACCATCTACAATGAGCAGTTCTTC. This translates into CASSTGTRTIYNEQFF. This chain uses TRBV10-2 with TRBJ2-1, with no clear D. This CDR3 spans 16 amino acids. Trimming cost V 5 bases and J 3 bases, with 17 bases left between them. Germline CDR1 is WSHSY and CDR2 is SAAADI.

V and J are TRBV2 and TRBJ2-3, with 7 bases fitting TRBD1. The V segment lost 2 bases and the J segment 6 bases; nucleotides outside the gene matches: 11. The germline gives CDR1 SNHLY, CDR2 FYNNEI. This CDR3 is built from 16 residues. The DNA for the CDR3 is TGTGCCAGCAGTGAATATTCCGGGACAGTGCGGGATACGCAGTATTTT. Translating gives CASSEYSGTVRDTQYF.

This clonotype occurred a few times. The gene calls are TRBV12-3 or TRBV12-4 and TRBJ2-4, with D perhaps TRBD1 (7 bases). Trimming cost V 4 bases and J 9 bases, with 16 bases left between them. CDR3 length: 14 amino acids. The CDR3 bases are TGTGCCAGCAGTTGGCAGGGGGGCGATCGCATTCAGTACTTC. Protein: CASSWQGGDRIQYF.

The chain recombines TRBV15 with TRBJ2-3, with D unresolved. The CDR3 covers 13 residues. V was clipped by 1 base and J by 6 bases, with 8 bases between them. Germline V CDR1 and CDR2: LNHNV, YYDKDF (reference sequence). CDR3 bases: TGTGCCACCAGCAGAGCAGTAGTTGATACGCAGTATTTT. Translating it yields CATSRAVVDTQYF.

This CDR3 is CSVEVVQNNYGYTF. The CDR3 nucleotides are TGCAGCGTTGAAGTAGTCCAGAATAACTATGGCTACACCTTC. The chain combines TRBV29-1 with TRBJ1-2; D not resolved. This CDR3 is built from 14 residues. The ends were cut back, 1 base at V and 1 base at J, with 10 bases in the middle. In germline, CDR1 is SQVTM, CDR2 ANQGSEA.

This clonotype was detected only a few times. The chain joins TRBV6-5 to TRBJ1-4; 7 bases line up with TRBD1. The trim removed 0 bases at V and 5 bases at J, leaving 3 bases unmatched. The CDR3 runs to 15 residues. Germline V gene sequence: CDR1 MNHEY, CDR2 SVGAGI. CDR3 sequence (DNA): TGTGCCAGCAGTTACTCGACCAGGGGGAATGAAAAACTGTTTTTT. It codes for CASSYSTRGNEKLFF.

V and J are TRBV3-2 and TRBJ2-5; no check of the table's D call, TRBD1, against the DNA was made. TRBV3-2 is a known pseudogene. This CDR3 has 17 residues. The DNA for the CDR3 is TGTGCCAGCAGCCAAAAGTTCAGGCCAGGGGCCCAAGAGACCCAGTACTTC. It encodes CASSQKFRPGAQETQYF.

The chain links TRBV4-1 to TRBJ2-3; D is unresolved. Trimming pared 0 bases from V and 9 bases from J, leaving 4 bases between. The germline V gene has CDR1 MGHRA and CDR2 YSYEKL. The CDR3 consists of 11 residues. CDR3 in DNA: TGCGCCAGCAGCCAAGAACTGACGCAGTATTTT. Its translation is CASSQELTQYF.

This clonotype was seen a single time. This chain uses TRBV11-2 with TRBJ2-1; D ambiguous. Trimming stripped 5 bases from V and 5 bases from J, with 10 bases between. From germline, CDR1 is SGHAT and CDR2 FQNNGV. The CDR3 is made up of 13 amino acids. Here the CDR3 reads CASSPASHNEQFF. For the CDR3, the DNA is TGTGCCAGCAGCCCCGCCAGTCACAATGAGCAGTTCTTC.

The chain couples TRBV6-5 to TRBJ2-5; 8 nucleotides line up with TRBD2. The CDR3 extends over 15 amino acids. Losses at the gene ends were 6 bases for V and 9 bases for J; bases not matched to a gene: 15. CDR1 and CDR2 (germline): MNHEY, SVGAGI. The CDR3 bases are TGTGCCAGCAGACCTTCGGGGGGGGGACCTCGGTCCCAGTACTTC. Protein product: CASRPSGGGPRSQYF.

This clonotype was counted between two and nine times. The chain recombines TRBV12-3 or TRBV12-4 with TRBJ2-7; TRBD2 matches at 7 bases. CDR3 length: 15 amino acids. Trimming took 3 bases from V and 5 from J; bases not matched to a gene: 10. The CDR3, as DNA: TGTGCCAGCAGTTTGGACGGGGGGTCCCCCCACGAGCAGTACGTC. Its translation is CASSLDGGSPHEQYV.

This chain uses TRBV7-9 with TRBJ2-7; D tentatively fits TRBD1 or TRBD2 (5 bases each). The CDR3 is 16 amino acids. Germline V CDR1 and CDR2: SEHNR, FQNEAQ (reference sequence). The ends were cut back, 3 bases at V and 2 bases at J, with 17 bases in the middle. CDR3 nucleotide sequence: TGTGCCAGCAGCTTGTGGTGGGGGAAACGAGCCTACGAGCAGTACTTC. Translated: CASSLWWGKRAYEQYF.

The chain uses TRBV7-3 and TRBJ2-2; D perhaps matches TRBD2 (5 bases). Looked up from germline, CDR1 is SGHTA and CDR2 is FQGTGA. The CDR3 consists of 15 residues. Trimming pared 3 bases from V and 5 bases from J, leaving 13 bases between. The CDR3 loop reads CASSFGSQYTGELFF. The CDR3 coding sequence is TGTGCCAGCAGCTTTGGGAGCCAGTATACCGGGGAGCTGTTTTTT.

This rearrangement joins TRBV5-1 to TRBJ1-5; D perhaps matches TRBD1 (5 bases). The ends were cut back, 0 bases at V and 3 bases at J, with 13 bases in the middle. The CDR3 covers 16 residues. Germline CDR1 reads SGHRS; CDR2 reads YFSETQ. CDR3 bases: TGCGCCAGCAGCTTGGGAGGTGGGACGGCCAATCAGCCCCAGCATTTT. It yields the protein CASSLGGGTANQPQHF.

This clonotype was observed a single time. The genes are TRBV12-3 or TRBV12-4 and TRBJ1-1; TRBD1 aligns across 8 bases. The CDR3 is 16 amino acids. Losses at the gene ends were 5 bases for V and 2 bases for J; bases not matched to a gene: 10. CDR3 bases: TGTGCCAGCAGTCCCGGACAGGGTTCCCTCAACACTGAAGCTTTCTTT. This encodes CASSPGQGSLNTEAFF.

This clonotype has only a few counts. The chain couples TRBV5-1 to TRBJ1-1, with 8 bases matching TRBD1. The CDR3 sequence is 13 residues long. After removal of 7 bases from V and 8 bases from J, the junction contained 10 bases not matched to a gene. Germline V lookup: CDR1 SGHRS, CDR2 YFSETQ. CDR3 DNA sequence: TGCGCCAGCGTATACGACCAGGGGGCGGAAGCTTTCTTT. It encodes CASVYDQGAEAFF.

This clonotype was seen only a few times. V gene TRBV4-3 combines with J gene TRBJ2-7; 8 positions agree with TRBD2. After removal of 4 bases from V and 2 bases from J, the junction contained 4 bases not matched to a gene. The germline V gene encodes CDR1 LGHNA and CDR2 YSLEER. This CDR3 region has 14 residues. CDR3: CASSRGLGAYEQYF. The CDR3 nucleotides read TGCGCCAGCAGCCGGGGACTAGGAGCCTACGAGCAGTACTTC.

This chain uses TRBV12-3 or TRBV12-4 with TRBJ2-5; 7 bases agree with TRBD1. This CDR3 is 14 amino acids long. The ends lost 2 bases at V and 5 bases at J; junction bases unmatched: 5. CDR3 loop: CASSLQGGEETQYF. CDR3 nucleotides: TGTGCCAGCAGTTTACAAGGGGGCGAGGAGACCCAGTACTTC.

The chain carries TRBV19 and TRBJ1-2; TRBD1 is a possible D gene (5 bases). This CDR3 comprises 15 residues. V lost 3 bases to trimming and J lost 12 bases, with 23 bases between them. In germline, CDR1 is LNHDA, CDR2 SQIVND (reference sequence). The CDR3 bases are TGTGCCAGTAGTATCCTTCACCTCGGGGCGCAAGGCCACACCTTC. It translates to CASSILHLGAQGHTF.

The chain couples TRBV7-9 to TRBJ1-1; no firm D call. The CDR3 spans 14 residues. Germline V lookup: CDR1 SEHNR, CDR2 FQNEAQ (reference sequence). V gave up 1 base and J gave up 5 bases, with 11 bases separating them. The CDR3 nucleotides read TGTGCCAGCAGCTTAGTTTGGGAGAAGACTGAAGCTTTCTTT. Translating gives CASSLVWEKTEAFF. The variable domain in full, completed from reference TRBV7-9 and TRBJ1-1, reads DTGVSQNPRHKITKRGQNVTFRCDPISEHNRLYWYRQTLGQGPEFLTYFQNEAQLEKSRLLSDRFSAERPKGSFSTLEIQRTEQGDSAMYLCASSLVWEKTEAFFGQGTRLTVV.